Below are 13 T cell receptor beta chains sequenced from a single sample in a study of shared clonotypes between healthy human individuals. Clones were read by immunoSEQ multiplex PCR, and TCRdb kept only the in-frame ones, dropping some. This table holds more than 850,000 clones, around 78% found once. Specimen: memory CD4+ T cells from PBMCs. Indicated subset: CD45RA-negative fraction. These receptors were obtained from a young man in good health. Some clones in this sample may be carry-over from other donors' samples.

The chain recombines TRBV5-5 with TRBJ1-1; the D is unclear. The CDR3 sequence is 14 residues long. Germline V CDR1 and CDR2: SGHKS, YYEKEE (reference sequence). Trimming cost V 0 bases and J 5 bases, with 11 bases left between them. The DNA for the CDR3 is TGTGCCAGCAGCTTGGCCTCAACGACGACTGAAGCTTTCTTT. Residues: CASSLASTTTEAFF.

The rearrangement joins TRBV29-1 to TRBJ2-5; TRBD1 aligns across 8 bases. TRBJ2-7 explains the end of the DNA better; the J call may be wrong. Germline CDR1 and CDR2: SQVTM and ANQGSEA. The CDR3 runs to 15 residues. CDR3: CSVSPGRQGKYEQYF. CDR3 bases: TGCAGCGTCTCCCCGGGAAGACAGGGGAAGTACGAGCAGTACTTC.

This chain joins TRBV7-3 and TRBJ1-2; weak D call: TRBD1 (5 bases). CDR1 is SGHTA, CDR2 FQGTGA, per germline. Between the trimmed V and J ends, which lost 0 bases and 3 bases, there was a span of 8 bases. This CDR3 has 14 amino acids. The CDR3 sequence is CASSLTGTDYGYTF. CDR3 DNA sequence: TGTGCCAGCAGCTTAACGGGGACGGACTATGGCTACACCTTC.

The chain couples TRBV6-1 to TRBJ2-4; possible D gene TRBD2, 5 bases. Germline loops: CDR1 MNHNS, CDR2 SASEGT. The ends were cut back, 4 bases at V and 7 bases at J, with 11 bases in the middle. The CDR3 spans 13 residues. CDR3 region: CASSVGRDNIQYF. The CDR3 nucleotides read TGTGCCAGCAGTGTAGGACGGGATAACATTCAGTACTTC.

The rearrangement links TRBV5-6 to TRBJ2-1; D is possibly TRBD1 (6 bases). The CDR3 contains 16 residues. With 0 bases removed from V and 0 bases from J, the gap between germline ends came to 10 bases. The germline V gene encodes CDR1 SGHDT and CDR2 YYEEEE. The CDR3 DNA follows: TGTGCCAGCAGCTTGGGGGGGCCCTACTCCTACAATGAGCAGTTCTTC. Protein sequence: CASSLGGPYSYNEQFF.

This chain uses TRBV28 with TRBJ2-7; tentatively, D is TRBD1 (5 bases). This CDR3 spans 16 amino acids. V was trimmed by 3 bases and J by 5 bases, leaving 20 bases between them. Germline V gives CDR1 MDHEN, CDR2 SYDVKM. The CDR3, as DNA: TGTGCCAGCAGTTTGTTTGGGCAGGGTGGTGGACACGAGCAGTACTTC. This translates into CASSLFGQGGGHEQYF.

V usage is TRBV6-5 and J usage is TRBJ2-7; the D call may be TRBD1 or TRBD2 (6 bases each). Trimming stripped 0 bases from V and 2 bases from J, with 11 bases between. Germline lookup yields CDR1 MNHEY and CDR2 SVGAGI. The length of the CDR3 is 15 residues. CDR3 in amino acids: CASSYSMRDTYEQYF. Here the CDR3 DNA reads TGTGCCAGCAGTTACTCGATGCGGGACACCTACGAGCAGTACTTC.

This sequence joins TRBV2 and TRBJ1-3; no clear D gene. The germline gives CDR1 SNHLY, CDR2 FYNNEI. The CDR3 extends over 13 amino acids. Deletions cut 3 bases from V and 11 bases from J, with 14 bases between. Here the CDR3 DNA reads TGTGCCAGCAGTGACGCGGTCCTCTCTCCCATATATTTT. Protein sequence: CASSDAVLSPIYF.

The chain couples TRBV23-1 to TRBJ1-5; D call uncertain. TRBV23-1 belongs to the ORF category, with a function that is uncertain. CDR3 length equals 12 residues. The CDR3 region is CVRIESNQPQHF. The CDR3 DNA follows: TGCGTCAGGATCGAGAGCAATCAGCCCCAGCATTTT.

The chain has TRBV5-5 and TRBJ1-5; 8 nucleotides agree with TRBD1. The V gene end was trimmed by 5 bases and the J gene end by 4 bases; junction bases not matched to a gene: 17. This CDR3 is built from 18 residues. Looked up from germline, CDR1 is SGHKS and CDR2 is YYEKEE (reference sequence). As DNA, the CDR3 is TGTGCCAGCAGTCCCGATTTTCTACGGACAGGGCTAAATCAGCCCCAGCATTTT. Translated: CASSPDFLRTGLNQPQHF.

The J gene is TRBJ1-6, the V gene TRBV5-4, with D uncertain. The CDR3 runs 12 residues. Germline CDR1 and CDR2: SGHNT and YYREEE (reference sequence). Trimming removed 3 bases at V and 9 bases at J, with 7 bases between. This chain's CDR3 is CASSSVGSPLHF. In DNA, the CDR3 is TGTGCCAGCAGCTCTGTGGGTTCACCCCTCCACTTT. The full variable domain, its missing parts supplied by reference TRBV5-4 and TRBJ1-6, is ETGVTQSPTHLIKTRGQQVTLRCSSQSGHNTVSWYQQALGQGPQFIFQYYREEENGRGNFPPRFSGLQFPNYSSELNVNALELDDSALYLCASSSVGSPLHFGNGTRLTVT.

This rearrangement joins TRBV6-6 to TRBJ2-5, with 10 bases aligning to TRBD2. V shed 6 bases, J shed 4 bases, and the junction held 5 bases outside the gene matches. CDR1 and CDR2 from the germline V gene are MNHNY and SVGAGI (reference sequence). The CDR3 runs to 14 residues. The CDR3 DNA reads TGTGCCAGCAGCAAAAGCGGGGGGGCAGAGACCCAGTACTTC. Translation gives CASSKSGGAETQYF.

Here the CDR3 DNA reads TGCGCCAGCAGCCAATTCCTTCGGGAGCTGTTTTTT. Residues: CASSQFLRELFF. This chain uses TRBV4-1 with TRBJ2-2; D uncertain. The CDR3 covers 12 residues. Germline V gene lookup returns CDR1 MGHRA and CDR2 YSYEKL. V was pared by 2 bases and J by 9 bases, with 7 bases between.